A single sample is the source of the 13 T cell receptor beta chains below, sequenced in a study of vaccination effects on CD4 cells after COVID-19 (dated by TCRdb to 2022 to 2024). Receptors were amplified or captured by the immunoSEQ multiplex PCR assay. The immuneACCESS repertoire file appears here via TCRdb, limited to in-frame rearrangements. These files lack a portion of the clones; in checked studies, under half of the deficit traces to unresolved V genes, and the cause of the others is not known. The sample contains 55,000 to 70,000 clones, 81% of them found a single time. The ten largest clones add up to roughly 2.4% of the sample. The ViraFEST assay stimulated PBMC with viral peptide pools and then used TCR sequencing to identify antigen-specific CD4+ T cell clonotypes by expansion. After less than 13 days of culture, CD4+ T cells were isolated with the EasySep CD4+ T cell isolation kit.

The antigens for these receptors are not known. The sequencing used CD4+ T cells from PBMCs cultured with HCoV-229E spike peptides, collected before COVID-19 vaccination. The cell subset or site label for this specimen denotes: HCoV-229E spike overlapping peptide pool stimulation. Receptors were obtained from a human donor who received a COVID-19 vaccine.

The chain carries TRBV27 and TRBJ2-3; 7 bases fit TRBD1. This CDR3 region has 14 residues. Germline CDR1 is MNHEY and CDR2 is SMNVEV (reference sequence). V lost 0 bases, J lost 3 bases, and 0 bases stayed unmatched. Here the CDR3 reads CASSLSTGTDTQYF. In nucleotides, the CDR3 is TGTGCCAGCAGTTTATCGACAGGGACAGATACGCAGTATTTT.

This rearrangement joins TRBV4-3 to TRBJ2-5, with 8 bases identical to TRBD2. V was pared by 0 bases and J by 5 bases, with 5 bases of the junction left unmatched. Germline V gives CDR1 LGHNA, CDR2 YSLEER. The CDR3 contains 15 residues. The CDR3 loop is CASSQDSGGVETQYF. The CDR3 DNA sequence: TGCGCCAGCAGCCAAGATTCGGGGGGGGTCGAGACCCAGTACTTC.

The CDR3 sequence is CASSLGGQGYGYTF. As DNA, the CDR3 is TGTGCCAGCAGCTTAGGTGGGCAGGGCTATGGCTACACCTTC. The V and J genes are TRBV7-8 and TRBJ1-2; a possible D gene is TRBD1 (5 bases). Germline V lookup: CDR1 SGHVS, CDR2 FQNEAQ. The germline V and J ends were trimmed by 1 base and 4 bases, with 10 bases remaining between them. The CDR3 runs to 14 residues.

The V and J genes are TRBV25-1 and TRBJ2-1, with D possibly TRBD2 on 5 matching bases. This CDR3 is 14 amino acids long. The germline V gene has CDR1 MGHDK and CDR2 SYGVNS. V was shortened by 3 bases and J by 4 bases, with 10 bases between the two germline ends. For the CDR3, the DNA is TGTGCCAGCAGTGAGTCAACTAGATACAATGAGCAGTTCTTC. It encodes CASSESTRYNEQFF.

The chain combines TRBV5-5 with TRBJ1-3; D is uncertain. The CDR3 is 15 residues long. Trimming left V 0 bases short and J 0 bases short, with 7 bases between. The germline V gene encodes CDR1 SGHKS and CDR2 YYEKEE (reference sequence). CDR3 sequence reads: CASSLDRHSGNTIYF. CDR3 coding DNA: TGTGCCAGCAGCTTGGATCGGCACTCTGGAAACACCATATATTTT.

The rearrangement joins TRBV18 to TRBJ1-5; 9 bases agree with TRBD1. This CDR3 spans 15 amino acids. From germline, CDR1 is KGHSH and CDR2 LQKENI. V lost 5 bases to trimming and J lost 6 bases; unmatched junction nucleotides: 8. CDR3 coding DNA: TGTGCCAGCTCATCGAACACAGGGGGCGGTCAGCCCCAGCATTTT. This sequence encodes CASSSNTGGGQPQHF.

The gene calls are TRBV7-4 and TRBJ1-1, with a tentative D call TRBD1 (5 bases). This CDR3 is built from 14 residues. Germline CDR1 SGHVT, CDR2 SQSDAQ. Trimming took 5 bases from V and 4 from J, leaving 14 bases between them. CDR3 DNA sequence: TGTGCCAGCAGCCTTCAGGGTAGTGGCACTGAAGCTTTCTTT. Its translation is CASSLQGSGTEAFF.

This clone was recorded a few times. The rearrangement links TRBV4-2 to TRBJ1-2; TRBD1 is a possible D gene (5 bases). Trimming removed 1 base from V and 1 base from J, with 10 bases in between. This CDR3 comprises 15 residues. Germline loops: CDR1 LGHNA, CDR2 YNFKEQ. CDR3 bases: TGTGCCAGCAGCCAAGGGCGAGGGGATAACTATGGCTACACCTTC. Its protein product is CASSQGRGDNYGYTF.

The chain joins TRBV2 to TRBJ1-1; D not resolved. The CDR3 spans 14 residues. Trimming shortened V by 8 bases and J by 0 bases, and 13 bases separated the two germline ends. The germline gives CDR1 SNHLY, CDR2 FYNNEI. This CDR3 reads CASLLSNLNTEAFF. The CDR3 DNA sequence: TGTGCCAGCCTCCTCTCAAACTTGAACACTGAAGCTTTCTTT.

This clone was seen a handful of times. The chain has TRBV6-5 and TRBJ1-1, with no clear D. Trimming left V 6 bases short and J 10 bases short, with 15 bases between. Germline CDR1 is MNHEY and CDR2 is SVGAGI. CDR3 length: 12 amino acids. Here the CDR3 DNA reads TGTGCCAGCAGCTCCGCCGCGGGGAGAGCTTTCTTT. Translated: CASSSAAGRAFF.

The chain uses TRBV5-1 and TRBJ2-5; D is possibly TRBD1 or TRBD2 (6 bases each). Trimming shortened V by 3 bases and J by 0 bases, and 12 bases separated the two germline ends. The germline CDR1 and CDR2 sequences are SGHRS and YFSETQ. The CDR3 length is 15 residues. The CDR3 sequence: CASSWRGENQETQYF. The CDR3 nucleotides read TGCGCCAGCAGCTGGAGGGGGGAAAACCAAGAGACCCAGTACTTC.

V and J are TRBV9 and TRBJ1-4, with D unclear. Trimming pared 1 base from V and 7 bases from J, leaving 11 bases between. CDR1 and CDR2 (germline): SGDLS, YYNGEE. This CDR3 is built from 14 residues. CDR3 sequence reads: CASSVPGATEKLFF. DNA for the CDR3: TGTGCCAGCAGCGTACCGGGAGCCACTGAAAAACTGTTTTTT.

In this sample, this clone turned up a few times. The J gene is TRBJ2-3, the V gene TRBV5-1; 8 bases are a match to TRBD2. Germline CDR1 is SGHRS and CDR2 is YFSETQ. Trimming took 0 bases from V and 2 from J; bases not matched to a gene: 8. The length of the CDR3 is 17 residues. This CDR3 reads CASSLGHQAGATDTQYF. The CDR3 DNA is TGCGCCAGCAGCTTGGGTCATCAAGCGGGGGCCACAGATACGCAGTATTTT.